The text below deals with one T cell receptor (beta chain). This record belongs to a study of shared clonotypes between healthy human individuals. All participating donors were Caucasian adults from Nashville, Tennessee. Sequencing used immunoSEQ multiplex PCR; TCRdb keeps in-frame clones, though not all of them. The repertoire holds 950,000 to 1,100,000 clones, with around three quarters as singletons. Sequencing was performed on memory CD4+ T cells from PBMCs. Subset defined: CD45RA-negative fraction. The clonotype originates from a man in his late teens or twenties in good health. Some clones in this sample may be carry-over from other donors' samples.

The CDR3 protein is CASETGSYQPQHF. The CDR3, as DNA: TGTGCCAGCGAGACAGGTTCCTATCAGCCCCAGCATTTT. The V call is TRBV2, the J call TRBJ1-5; D is possibly TRBD1 (6 bases). The CDR3 runs to 13 residues. Trimming took 8 bases from V and 5 from J, leaving 13 bases between them. Per germline, CDR1 SNHLY and CDR2 FYNNEI.